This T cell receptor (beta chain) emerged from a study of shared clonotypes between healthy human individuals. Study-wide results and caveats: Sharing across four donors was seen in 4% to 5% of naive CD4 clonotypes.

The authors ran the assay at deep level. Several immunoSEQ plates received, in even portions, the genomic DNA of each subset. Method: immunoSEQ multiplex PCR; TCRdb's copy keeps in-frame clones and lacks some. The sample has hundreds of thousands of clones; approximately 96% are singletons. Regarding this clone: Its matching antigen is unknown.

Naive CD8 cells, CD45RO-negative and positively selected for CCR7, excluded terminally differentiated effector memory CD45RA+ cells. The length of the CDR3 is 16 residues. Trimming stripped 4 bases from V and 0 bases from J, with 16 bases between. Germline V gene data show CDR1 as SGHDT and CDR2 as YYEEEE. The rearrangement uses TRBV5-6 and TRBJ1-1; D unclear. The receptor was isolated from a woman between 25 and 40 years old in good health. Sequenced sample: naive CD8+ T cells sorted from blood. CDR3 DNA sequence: TGTGCCAGCAGCACCCCCATGGAGGCTTTGAACACTGAAGCTTTCTTT. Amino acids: CASSTPMEALNTEAFF.